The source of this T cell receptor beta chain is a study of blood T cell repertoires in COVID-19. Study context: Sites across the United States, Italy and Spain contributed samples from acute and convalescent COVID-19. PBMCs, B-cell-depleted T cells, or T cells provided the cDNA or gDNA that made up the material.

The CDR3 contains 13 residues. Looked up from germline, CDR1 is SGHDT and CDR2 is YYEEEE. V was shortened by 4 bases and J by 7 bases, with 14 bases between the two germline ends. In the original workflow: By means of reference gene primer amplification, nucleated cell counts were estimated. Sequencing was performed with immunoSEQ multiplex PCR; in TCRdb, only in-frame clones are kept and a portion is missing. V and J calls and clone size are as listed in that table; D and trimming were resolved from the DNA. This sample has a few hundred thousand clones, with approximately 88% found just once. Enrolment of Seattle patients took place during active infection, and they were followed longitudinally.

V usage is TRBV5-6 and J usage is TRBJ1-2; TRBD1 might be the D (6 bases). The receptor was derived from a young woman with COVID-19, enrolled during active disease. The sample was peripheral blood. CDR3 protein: CASSQYGQFGYTF. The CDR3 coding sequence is TGTGCCAGCAGCCAGTATGGACAGTTTGGCTACACCTTC.